This T cell receptor (beta chain) is from a study of blood T cells in healthy people across ages. Trimming removed 6 bases from V and 1 base from J, with 9 bases in between. The CDR3 sequence is 14 residues long. CDR1 is ENHRY and CDR2 is SYGVKD in the germline V gene. PCR was performed a second time for roughly 7 to 12 cycles using a sample-barcoded 5' primer and a J-beta primer mix. TCRdb re-analysed the 5' RACE reads in MiXCR, keeping a single row per CDR3 protein. Altogether some 890,000 distinct CDR3 sequences are present, roughly 28% being singletons, with the ten largest covering roughly 10%. This clonotype was seen only a few times. This same sample was also part of a study on T cells of mothers and their children.

What was sequenced was blood. This clonotype was obtained from a woman between 35 and 50 years old in good health. The J gene is TRBJ2-2, the V gene TRBV10-3; D is perhaps TRBD1 (6 bases). This chain's CDR3 is CAISRDMNTGELFF. The DNA for the CDR3 is TGTGCCATCAGCCGGGACATGAACACCGGGGAGCTGTTTTTT.